One and the same sample provided the 26 T cell receptor beta chains below, sequenced in a study of T cell clones after liver transplantation (dated by TCRdb to between 2018 and 2021). Receptor libraries were prepared by the immunoSEQ multiplex PCR assay. TCRdb took this table from immuneACCESS and kept in-frame rearrangements with V and J called. Such tables lack part of the clones; where checked against another copy, unresolved V genes explain under half of the gap, and the rest is unexplained. The table for this sample lists tens of thousands of clones; 75% to 90% of them were counted only once. The top ten clonotypes cover approximately 0.81% of the sample. Specimen: CD4+ T cells from blood, collected 12 months after liver transplant. The receptor source for this set is a human patient who received a liver transplant. Some T cells may have been brought in with the graft after a transplant.

This clone was seen only a few times. This rearrangement joins TRBV5-1 to TRBJ2-2; D assignment may be TRBD1 or TRBD2 (6 bases each). V lost 6 bases to trimming and J lost 3 bases, with 18 bases between them. This CDR3 is built from 16 residues. Germline loops: CDR1 SGHRS, CDR2 YFSETQ. The CDR3 nucleotides read TGCGCCAGCACCCCCATGGGGGGCGGTTACACCGGGGAGCTGTTTTTT. As protein: CASTPMGGGYTGELFF.

The chain carries TRBV9 and TRBJ1-1; maybe TRBD1 (6 bases). CDR1 is SGDLS, CDR2 YYNGEE, per germline. The CDR3 length is 13 residues. The V end was cut by 0 bases, the J end by 11 bases, with 14 bases between. CDR3 DNA sequence: TGTGCCAGCAGCGTAGCTCCCAGGGGAGACGCTTTCTTT. As protein: CASSVAPRGDAFF.

The V call is TRBV5-1, the J call TRBJ2-1; TRBD2 might be the D (7 bases). The CDR3 loop spans 13 amino acids. From germline, CDR1 is SGHRS and CDR2 YFSETQ. V shed 4 bases and J shed 11 bases, with 16 bases lying between them. This CDR3 reads CASSMEGGRKQFF. The CDR3 DNA follows: TGCGCCAGCAGCATGGAGGGGGGGAGGAAGCAGTTCTTC.

Of note for this clone: At one boundary the junction diverges from the germline segment, which might be a read error. This same CDR3 is encoded by further DNA sequences in the sample. The genes are TRBV2 and TRBJ1-1, with D unclear. The CDR3 covers 12 residues. Germline V gene sequence: CDR1 SNHLY, CDR2 FYNNEI. CDR3 in amino acids: CASRPLNTEAFF. Here the CDR3 DNA reads TGTGCTAGCAGACCCCTCAACACTGAAGCTTTCTTT.

CDR3 nucleotide sequence: TGTGCCAGCAGGGGGGACAGGGGAAGCTATGGCTACACCTTC. Translating gives CASRGDRGSYGYTF. The V and J genes are TRBV27 and TRBJ1-2, with 10 bases that match TRBD1. V lost 6 bases, J lost 4 bases, and 5 bases stayed unmatched. This CDR3 has 14 amino acids. Germline V lookup: CDR1 MNHEY, CDR2 SMNVEV (reference sequence).

This chain uses TRBV5-1 with TRBJ1-1; 8 bases line up with TRBD1. Germline lookup yields CDR1 SGHRS and CDR2 YFSETQ. Losses at the gene ends were 0 bases for V and 5 bases for J; bases not matched to a gene: 9. The CDR3 spans 16 residues. CDR3 sequence reads: CASSLELGQGRTEAFF. As DNA, the CDR3 is TGCGCCAGCAGCTTGGAACTTGGACAGGGAAGAACTGAAGCTTTCTTT.

The CDR3 DNA reads TGTGCCAGCAGTGGGAGGACTAGCGCATTTAACAATGAGCAGTTCTTC. It translates to CASSGRTSAFNNEQFF. The chain has TRBV6-1 and TRBJ2-1; 9 bases match TRBD2. J was trimmed by 5 bases and V by 4 bases; bases with no gene match: 9. Germline CDR1 is MNHNS and CDR2 is SASEGT. The CDR3 covers 16 residues.

V and J are TRBV19 and TRBJ1-5; the D gene is possibly TRBD1 (5 bases). V was clipped by 2 bases and J by 2 bases, with 10 bases between them. From germline, CDR1 is LNHDA and CDR2 SQIVND (reference sequence). The CDR3 covers 15 residues. CDR3 residues: CASSIPPGGNQPQHF. The CDR3 DNA reads TGTGCCAGTAGTATACCCCCGGGGGGCAATCAGCCCCAGCATTTT. Full variable domain (missing parts from reference TRBV19 and TRBJ1-5): DGGITQSPKYLFRKEGQNVTLSCEQNLNHDAMYWYRQDPGQGLRLIYYSQIVNDFQKGDIAEGYSVSREKKESFPLTVTSAQKNPTAFYLCASSIPPGGNQPQHFGDGTRLSIL.

The rearrangement links TRBV2 to TRBJ2-5, with 14 bases aligning to TRBD2. CDR3 length equals 15 residues. Trimming cost V 6 bases and J 5 bases; bases outside gene matches: 5. In germline, CDR1 is SNHLY, CDR2 FYNNEI. The DNA for the CDR3 is TGTGCCAGCAGCGTGACTAGCGGGAGGGAGGAGACCCAGTACTTC. Translated, it gives CASSVTSGREETQYF.

This clone has only a few counts. This sequence joins TRBV27 and TRBJ1-5; possibly TRBD1 for D (5 bases). CDR3 length: 14 residues. Looked up from germline, CDR1 is MNHEY and CDR2 is SMNVEV (reference sequence). Trimming took off 4 bases at V and 6 bases at J, with 13 bases between the two ends. The CDR3, as DNA: TGTGCCAGCAGTTCCCCCCTTGGGGGTCAGCCCCAGCATTTT. It codes for CASSSPLGGQPQHF.

The chain is built from TRBV5-1 and TRBJ1-1; D might be TRBD1 (5 bases). V shed 4 bases and J shed 1 base, with 20 bases lying between them. Germline CDR1 is SGHRS and CDR2 is YFSETQ. This CDR3 comprises 17 residues. The CDR3 DNA is TGCGCCAGCAGCCCCCCCGGGGGAGGACGCGGGAACACTGAAGCTTTCTTT. It encodes CASSPPGGGRGNTEAFF.

The chain employs TRBV28 and TRBJ2-7; D gene ambiguous. The CDR3 runs to 14 residues. Trimming cost V 2 bases and J 2 bases, with 10 bases left between them. The germline gives CDR1 MDHEN, CDR2 SYDVKM. The CDR3: CASSLIRAPYEQYF. The DNA of the CDR3 is TGTGCCAGCAGTTTAATACGGGCTCCCTACGAGCAGTACTTC.

The chain couples TRBV5-6 to TRBJ2-1; 8 positions agree with TRBD2. Germline V gene data show CDR1 as SGHDT and CDR2 as YYEEEE. V shed 1 base, J shed 9 bases, and the junction held 12 bases outside the gene matches. CDR3 length: 16 residues. The CDR3, as DNA: TGTGCCAGCAGCTTGTCTCGCGGGACTAGGAATAGTGAGCAGTTCTTC. This encodes CASSLSRGTRNSEQFF.

This clone was recorded a few times. This chain links TRBV11-2 with TRBJ2-5; TRBD2 might be the D (7 bases). CDR3 length equals 13 residues. Trimming removed 11 bases from V and 4 bases from J, with 17 bases in between. Germline-derived CDR1 and CDR2 are SGHAT and FQNNGV. The CDR3 region has the DNA TGTGCCTCCAGTGGGGGGGCTGGAGAGACCCAGTACTTC. Translated: CASSGGAGETQYF.

Worth noting for this clone: This sample also contains other DNA sequences that code for the same CDR3. The rearrangement joins TRBV6-5 to TRBJ1-5; D is uncertain. Trimming pared 6 bases from V and 2 bases from J, leaving 8 bases between. Germline V lookup: CDR1 MNHEY, CDR2 SVGAGI. This CDR3 contains 13 residues. The chain's CDR3 is CASSPWRNQPQHF. The CDR3 DNA sequence: TGTGCCAGCAGCCCCTGGCGCAATCAGCCCCAGCATTTT.

The rearrangement uses TRBV27 and TRBJ2-7; D might be TRBD1 or TRBD2, each matching 5 bases. The CDR3 consists of 11 residues. The germline V gene has CDR1 MNHEY and CDR2 SMNVEV (reference sequence). Trimming removed 4 bases from V and 5 bases from J, with 6 bases in between. This CDR3 reads CASSWGNEQYF. The CDR3, as DNA: TGTGCCAGCAGTTGGGGGAACGAGCAGTACTTC.

This sequence joins TRBV6-6 and TRBJ1-4; TRBD1 might be the D (5 bases). V lost 6 bases and J lost 7, with 15 bases in between. Germline V CDR1 and CDR2: MNHNY, SVGAGI (reference sequence). The CDR3 runs 14 residues. CDR3: CASRSRGGGEKLFF. The CDR3 DNA reads TGTGCCAGCAGATCACGGGGGGGAGGTGAAAAACTGTTTTTT.

The CDR3 reads CASSSARGGSYNEQFF. The CDR3 DNA follows: TGTGCCAGCAGTTCAGCCAGGGGCGGGAGTTACAATGAGCAGTTCTTC. The rearrangement links TRBV11-2 to TRBJ2-1, with TRBD2 as a possible D gene (7 bases). The CDR3 is 16 residues long. CDR1 and CDR2 from the germline V gene are SGHAT and FQNNGV. With 6 bases removed from V and 4 bases from J, the gap between germline ends came to 19 bases.

The V gene is TRBV5-1, the J gene TRBJ2-3, with D perhaps matching TRBD1 (5 bases). In germline, CDR1 is SGHRS, CDR2 YFSETQ. CDR3 length: 15 residues. The V and J ends lost 0 bases and 0 bases respectively, with 8 bases between them. In DNA form, the CDR3 reads TGCGCCAGCAGCTTGGGACAGTTTAGCACAGATACGCAGTATTTT. It codes for CASSLGQFSTDTQYF. The variable domain in full, completed from reference TRBV5-1 and TRBJ2-3, reads KAGVTQTPRYLIKTRGQQVTLSCSPISGHRSVSWYQQTPGQGLQFLFEYFSETQRNKGNFPGRFSGRQFSNSRSEMNVSTLELGDSALYLCASSLGQFSTDTQYFGPGTRLTVL.

V and J are TRBV14 and TRBJ2-1; TRBD1 agrees at 9 bases. The V and J ends lost 4 bases and 2 bases, in that order; junction bases with no gene match: 3. Germline V lookup: CDR1 SGHDN, CDR2 FVKESK. CDR3 length: 15 residues. CDR3 coding DNA: TGTGCCAGCAGCCCCGACAGGGGGGCCTACAATGAGCAGTTCTTC. It codes for CASSPDRGAYNEQFF.

This clone showed up just once. The V call is TRBV5-1, the J call TRBJ2-7; no clear D. The ends were cut back, 5 bases at V and 0 bases at J, with 9 bases in the middle. Looked up from germline, CDR1 is SGHRS and CDR2 is YFSETQ. This CDR3 spans 13 amino acids. CDR3 DNA: TGCGCCAGCAGTAATAAGTACTCCTACGAGCAGTACTTC. It yields the protein CASSNKYSYEQYF.

The chain carries TRBV29-1 and TRBJ2-3; D is perhaps TRBD2 (6 bases). Germline values: CDR1 SQVTM, CDR2 ANQGSEA. This CDR3 spans 14 amino acids. The V gene lost 7 bases and the J gene lost 1 base, with 15 bases spanning the gap. The CDR3 protein is CSGTIGVGTDTQYF. As DNA, the CDR3 is TGCAGCGGGACTATTGGAGTAGGCACAGATACGCAGTATTTT.

The chain couples TRBV5-1 to TRBJ2-7; the D gene is possibly TRBD2 (6 bases). With 5 bases removed from V and 0 bases from J, the gap between germline ends came to 15 bases. Germline loops: CDR1 SGHRS, CDR2 YFSETQ. The CDR3 extends over 15 amino acids. CDR3 DNA sequence: TGCGCCAGCAGGAATGGACCGGGGGACTCCTACGAGCAGTACTTC. It specifies CASRNGPGDSYEQYF. Full variable domain (missing parts from reference TRBV5-1 and TRBJ2-7): KAGVTQTPRYLIKTRGQQVTLSCSPISGHRSVSWYQQTPGQGLQFLFEYFSETQRNKGNFPGRFSGRQFSNSRSEMNVSTLELGDSALYLCASRNGPGDSYEQYFGPGTRLTVT.

This sequence joins TRBV5-1 and TRBJ2-5; 15 bases align to TRBD2. This CDR3 is 17 amino acids long. Germline V gene data show CDR1 as SGHRS and CDR2 as YFSETQ. The V and J ends lost 4 bases and 0 bases, in that order; junction bases with no gene match: 4. The CDR3 is CASSMGLAGGNQETQYF. CDR3 in DNA: TGCGCCAGCAGCATGGGACTAGCGGGAGGCAACCAAGAGACCCAGTACTTC.

This chain uses TRBV27 with TRBJ2-4, with D perhaps given as TRBD1 or TRBD2 (5 bases each). Germline V gives CDR1 MNHEY, CDR2 SMNVEV (reference sequence). V was trimmed by 4 bases and J by 0 bases, leaving 10 bases between them. CDR3 length equals 15 residues. For the CDR3, the DNA is TGTGCCAGCAGTTCTCGAGGGACAGCCAAAAACATTCAGTACTTC. Residues: CASSSRGTAKNIQYF.

This clone occurred once. The rearrangement uses TRBV15 and TRBJ2-2; weak D call: TRBD2 (5 bases). The CDR3 extends over 16 amino acids. The ends were cut back, 3 bases at V and 1 base at J, with 12 bases in the middle. CDR1 LNHNV and CDR2 YYDKDF come from the germline V gene (reference sequence). CDR3 region: CATSRDLRMNTGELFF. CDR3 nucleotide sequence: TGTGCCACCAGCAGGGACTTGCGGATGAACACCGGGGAGCTGTTTTTT. Full variable domain (remainder filled in from reference TRBV15 and TRBJ2-2): DAMVIQNPRYQVTQFGKPVTLSCSQTLNHNVMYWYQQKSSQAPKLLFHYYDKDFNNEADTPDNFQSRRPNTSFCFLDIRSPGLGDTAMYLCATSRDLRMNTGELFFGEGSRLTVL.